Following are 32 T cell receptor beta chains from one sample sequenced in a study of blood T cells in healthy people across ages. Combining a sample-barcoded 5' primer with a J-beta primer mix, a second PCR ran for about 6 to 11 cycles. MiXCR, run by TCRdb on the 5' RACE reads, gives a single entry per CDR3 protein. In the table there are approximately 900,000 distinct CDR3 sequences, about 28% of which are singletons. These data also formed part of another study, on T cells of mothers and their children.

Sequencing used blood. The receptors here all came from a woman between 35 and 50 years old in good health.

This clonotype was recorded once. Germline and junction disagree at one end, which may indicate a read error. The rearrangement links TRBV12-3 or TRBV12-4 to TRBJ2-7; possible D gene TRBD1, 6 bases. There are 14 residues in the CDR3. In DNA form, the CDR3 reads TGTGCCAGCAAACAGGGAATCGGAGCCTACGAGGAGTACTTC. Translation: CASKQGIGAYEEYF.

V usage is TRBV2 and J usage is TRBJ1-1; perhaps TRBD1 as D (6 bases). V lost 6 bases, J lost 1 base, and 15 bases lay in between. Per germline, CDR1 SNHLY and CDR2 FYNNEI. This CDR3 region has 15 residues. The CDR3 DNA follows: TGTGCCAGCAGACTATCGGGACATAAGAACACTGAAGCTTTCTTT. Translation gives CASRLSGHKNTEAFF. The full variable domain, in which reference TRBV2 and TRBJ1-1 provide the parts outside the CDR3, is EPEVTQTPSHQVTQMGQEVILRCVPISNHLYFYWYRQILGQKVEFLVSFYNNEISEKSEIFDDQFSVERPDGSNFTLKIRSTKLEDSAMYFCASRLSGHKNTEAFFGQGTRLTVV.

This clonotype was detected many times. The CDR3 loop is CASSPVGVPYYEQYF. As DNA, the CDR3 is TGTGCCAGCAGCCCTGTAGGGGTACCATACTACGAGCAGTACTTC. The rearrangement joins TRBV7-2 to TRBJ2-7; a weak D match, TRBD1 (5 bases). V shed 5 bases and J shed 3 bases, with 17 bases lying between them. CDR1 SGHTA and CDR2 FQGNSA come from the germline V gene. This CDR3 is built from 15 residues.

This clonotype was counted ten times or more. The chain combines TRBV7-3 with TRBJ1-2; D is perhaps TRBD1 (6 bases). The ends were cut back, 8 bases at V and 6 bases at J, with 13 bases in the middle. The CDR3 consists of 12 residues. Germline CDR1 SGHTA, CDR2 FQGTGA. The CDR3 bases are TGTGCCAGCGGGGGCGCACTACATGGCTACACCTTC. Translated, it gives CASGGALHGYTF.

This rearrangement joins TRBV20-1 to TRBJ2-5; D gene unclear. V was shortened by 3 bases and J by 11 bases, with 16 bases between the two germline ends. The CDR3 is made up of 12 amino acids. Germline V gene sequence: CDR1 DFQATT, CDR2 SNEGSKA (reference sequence). The CDR3 sequence is CSASNFKNEQYF. CDR3 DNA: TGCAGTGCTAGTAATTTCAAGAATGAGCAGTACTTC.

This clonotype turned up a few times. A much larger clone differs from this one at a single base, so this may be a read error. This chain uses TRBV2 with TRBJ1-6, with D uncertain. CDR3 length: 12 amino acids. Per the germline V gene, CDR1 is SNHLY and CDR2 is FYNNEI. This CDR3 is CASSVPNSPPHF. CDR3 nucleotide sequence: TGTGCCAGCAGTGTGCCGAATTCACCCCCCCACTTT.

The CDR3 sequence: CTSSLAGGVYEQYF. The DNA for the CDR3 is TGCACCAGCAGTTTGGCGGGGGGCGTCTACGAGCAGTACTTC. This chain connects TRBV1 to TRBJ2-7; the D call of TRBD1 is as the table states it, not checked on the DNA. TRBV1 is assigned pseudogene status. The CDR3 has 14 amino acids.

This clonotype was seen many times. The V and J genes are TRBV15 and TRBJ2-4; a weak D match, TRBD2 (6 bases). In germline, CDR1 is LNHNV, CDR2 YYDKDF (reference sequence). V shed 7 bases and J shed 5 bases, with 18 bases lying between them. The CDR3 contains 15 residues. The CDR3 bases are TGTGCCACCACAGCAGGGAGGACTGGGGAAAACATTCAGTACTTC. Protein product: CATTAGRTGENIQYF. Complete variable domain (other parts from reference TRBV15 and TRBJ2-4): DAMVIQNPRYQVTQFGKPVTLSCSQTLNHNVMYWYQQKSSQAPKLLFHYYDKDFNNEADTPDNFQSRRPNTSFCFLDIRSPGLGDTAMYLCATTAGRTGENIQYFGAGTRLSVL.

The chain is built from TRBV25-1 and TRBJ2-2, with a possible D match to TRBD2 (6 bases). The germline V gene encodes CDR1 MGHDK and CDR2 SYGVNS. The CDR3 has 14 residues. The V and J ends lost 8 bases and 4 bases respectively, with 14 bases between them. The CDR3 nucleotides are TGTGCCAGCGGGGGGACGAGGGGCACCGGGGAGCTGTTTTTT. Its protein is CASGGTRGTGELFF.

This sequence joins TRBV5-5 and TRBJ2-1; 9 nucleotides match TRBD2. The CDR3 consists of 15 residues. V was pared by 7 bases and J by 6 bases, with 11 bases of the junction left unmatched. Germline assignment: CDR1 SGHKS and CDR2 YYEKEE (reference sequence). CDR3 sequence (DNA): TGTGCCAGCGGTCCCATAGCGGGGGCCCCCAATGAGCAGTTCTTC. Protein sequence: CASGPIAGAPNEQFF. Full variable domain (rest looked up from reference TRBV5-5 and TRBJ2-1): DAGVTQSPTHLIKTRGQQVTLRCSPISGHKSVSWYQQVLGQGPQFIFQYYEKEERGRGNFPDRFSARQFPNYSSELNVNALLLGDSALYLCASGPIAGAPNEQFFGPGTRLTVL.

This clonotype has at least ten counts. V is TRBV12-3 or TRBV12-4 and J is TRBJ2-5; D perhaps matches TRBD2 (5 bases). V lost 5 bases to trimming and J lost 5 bases, with 6 bases between them. The CDR3 consists of 11 residues. The CDR3 sequence is CASSRGETQYF. CDR3 sequence (DNA): TGTGCCAGCAGTCGAGGGGAGACCCAGTACTTC.

The genes are TRBV7-2 and TRBJ1-6, with no clear D. Germline V lookup: CDR1 SGHTA, CDR2 FQGNSA. Between the trimmed V and J ends, which lost 6 bases and 7 bases, there was a span of 16 bases. The CDR3 is 15 amino acids. The chain's CDR3 is CASRRTDAGNSPLHF. The CDR3 bases are TGTGCCAGCAGGCGCACGGATGCGGGCAATTCACCCCTCCACTTT. The entire variable domain, with the rest obtained from reference TRBV7-2 and TRBJ1-6, is as follows: GAGVSQSPSNKVTEKGKDVELRCDPISGHTALYWYRQSLGQGLEFLIYFQGNSAPDKSGLPSDRFSAERTGGSVSTLTIQRTQQEDSAVYLCASRRTDAGNSPLHFGNGTRLTVT.

V gene TRBV10-3 combines with J gene TRBJ2-7, with D perhaps assigned TRBD1 or TRBD2 (6 bases each). The CDR3 runs 16 residues. Between the trimmed V and J ends, which lost 6 bases and 4 bases, there was a span of 22 bases. Germline CDR1 is ENHRY and CDR2 is SYGVKD. The chain's CDR3 is CAIREGGGSRGYEQYF. As DNA, the CDR3 is TGTGCCATCAGGGAGGGGGGAGGCTCACGTGGATACGAGCAGTACTTC.

This clonotype was observed many times. The J gene is TRBJ2-7, the V gene TRBV5-5, with 8 bases aligning to TRBD1. The CDR3 is made up of 13 amino acids. Germline V gene sequence: CDR1 SGHKS, CDR2 YYEKEE (reference sequence). The J segment lost 4 bases and the V segment lost 4 bases, leaving 4 bases of the junction unmatched. The CDR3 is CASSLQGAYEQYF. The CDR3 DNA is TGTGCCAGCAGCCTTCAGGGGGCGTACGAGCAGTACTTC.

This clonotype has more than one count but fewer than ten. The CDR3: CASSLTSGYEQFF. For the CDR3, the DNA is TGTGCCAGCAGTTTAACTAGCGGCTATGAGCAGTTCTTC. The rearrangement uses TRBV27 and TRBJ2-1, with 8 positions matching TRBD2. Germline-derived CDR1 and CDR2 are MNHEY and SMNVEV (reference sequence). The CDR3 has 13 amino acids. Germline trimming cut 2 bases from V and 8 bases from J; bases unmatched to any gene: 2.

This clonotype was seen a handful of times. The rearrangement joins TRBV20-1 to TRBJ2-7; 8 bases align to TRBD1. CDR1 DFQATT and CDR2 SNEGSKA come from the germline V gene (reference sequence). The CDR3 has 15 residues. V shed 6 bases, J shed 0 bases, and the junction held 10 bases outside the gene matches. The CDR3 reads CSAGPQGASSYEQYF. CDR3 sequence (DNA): TGCAGTGCAGGCCCGCAGGGGGCCAGCTCCTACGAGCAGTACTTC.

This clonotype has at least ten counts. The chain carries TRBV4-3 and TRBJ2-5; D is unresolved. CDR1 is LGHNA, CDR2 YSLEER, per germline. The ends were cut back, 4 bases at V and 5 bases at J, with 11 bases in the middle. The CDR3 is made up of 13 amino acids. CDR3 amino acids: CASSPAAGETQYF. The CDR3 region has the DNA TGCGCCAGCAGCCCTGCAGCTGGGGAGACCCAGTACTTC.

The chain has TRBV5-1 and TRBJ1-1; the D is unclear. Germline V lookup: CDR1 SGHRS, CDR2 YFSETQ. This CDR3 contains 15 residues. Trimming removed 0 bases at V and 4 bases at J, with 13 bases between. The CDR3 reads CASSLEPGLGTEAFF. DNA of the CDR3: TGCGCCAGCAGCTTGGAGCCGGGTTTAGGCACTGAAGCTTTCTTT.

This clonotype showed up just a few times. Being one base from a much bigger clone, this may be a read error. This sequence joins TRBV29-1 and TRBJ2-1, with unresolved D. With the DNA end fitting TRBJ2-7 better, the J assignment may be wrong. From germline, CDR1 is SQVTM and CDR2 ANQGSEA. The CDR3 consists of 15 residues. The CDR3 bases are TGCAGCGTCTCCACCGGGCCTCAGGTTTACAATGAGCAGTACTTC. Encoded protein: CSVSTGPQVYNEQYF.

This chain connects TRBV7-2 to TRBJ2-2; 7 positions agree with TRBD2. V lost 4 bases and J lost 3; bases outside the gene matches: 17. The CDR3 has 19 residues. Germline values: CDR1 SGHTA, CDR2 FQGNSA. This chain's CDR3 is CASSSVSSGAYKDTGELFF. CDR3 bases: TGTGCCAGCAGCTCAGTGTCTAGCGGAGCTTACAAAGACACCGGGGAGCTGTTTTTT.

A remark on this clonotype: The conserved closing phenylalanine or tryptophan is absent in this CDR3, likely reflecting a read error. CDR3 amino acids: CASSLGQGGETQYC. CDR3 DNA: TGCGCCAGCAGCTTGGGACAGGGTGGGGAGACCCAGTACTGC. This rearrangement joins TRBV5-1 to TRBJ2-5, with 7 positions matching TRBD1. The CDR3 sequence is 14 residues long. CDR1 is SGHRS, CDR2 YFSETQ, per germline. The V gene end was trimmed by 0 bases and the J gene end by 5 bases; junction bases not matched to a gene: 4.

The rearrangement uses TRBV28 and TRBJ1-1; D is uncertain. The V gene lost 6 bases and the J gene lost 3 bases, with 14 bases spanning the gap. This CDR3 comprises 14 residues. Germline V gene data show CDR1 as MDHEN and CDR2 as SYDVKM. The CDR3 reads CASSRVDRDTEAFF. The CDR3 DNA follows: TGTGCCAGCAGCCGGGTGGATCGGGACACTGAAGCTTTCTTT.

The sample holds one count of this clonotype. The chain has TRBV28 and TRBJ1-6; 9 bases align to TRBD1. This CDR3 spans 15 amino acids. Germline values: CDR1 MDHEN, CDR2 SYDVKM. J was trimmed by 8 bases and V by 5 bases; bases with no gene match: 7. The CDR3 sequence is CASSTGGSGDSPLHF. DNA of the CDR3: TGTGCCAGCAGTACAGGGGGCTCGGGGGATTCACCCCTCCACTTT.

The chain uses TRBV9 and TRBJ1-5, with D possibly TRBD1 on 6 matching bases. Germline CDR1 is SGDLS and CDR2 is YYNGEE. This CDR3 spans 15 amino acids. Trimming pared 0 bases from V and 0 bases from J, leaving 7 bases between. DNA of the CDR3: TGTGCCAGCAGCGTAGAGGGACATAGCAATCAGCCCCAGCATTTT. This codes for CASSVEGHSNQPQHF.

Only a few counts were recorded for this clonotype. The rearrangement uses TRBV28 and TRBJ2-7; D call uncertain. Germline V gene sequence: CDR1 MDHEN, CDR2 SYDVKM. V shed 1 base and J shed 1 base, with 14 bases lying between them. The CDR3 has 16 residues. The CDR3 loop reads CASSLSPPPRSYEQYF. The CDR3, as DNA: TGTGCCAGCAGTTTATCGCCCCCACCCAGGTCCTACGAGCAGTACTTC.

To note about this clonotype: Given a much more abundant clone one base away, this may be a read error. The chain uses TRBV28 and TRBJ2-4; no reliable D call. The last part of the DNA fits TRBJ2-7 better; the J call may be wrong. The CDR3 loop spans 13 amino acids. Germline lookup yields CDR1 MDHEN and CDR2 SYDVKM. CDR3 in amino acids: CASDVSPDYEQYF. The CDR3 coding sequence is TGTGCCAGCGACGTTTCCCCTGACTACGAGCAGTACTTC.

There are many counts of this clonotype. The gene calls are TRBV5-1 and TRBJ2-7, with D possibly TRBD1 on 6 matching bases. CDR1 is SGHRS and CDR2 is YFSETQ in the germline V gene. This CDR3 has 14 residues. V lost 2 bases to trimming and J lost 2 bases, with 11 bases between them. Here the CDR3 DNA reads TGCGCCAGCAGCTTCGGACAGAGACCCTACGAGCAGTACTTC. Translation gives CASSFGQRPYEQYF.

J is TRBJ2-7 and V is TRBV28; 9 nucleotides line up with TRBD1. This CDR3 spans 14 amino acids. The V gene end was trimmed by 9 bases and the J gene end by 9 bases; junction bases not matched to a gene: 15. Germline CDR1 and CDR2: MDHEN and SYDVKM. CDR3: CASSATGGIFLQYF. DNA for the CDR3: TGTGCCAGTAGTGCGACAGGGGGAATTTTTCTGCAGTACTTC.

This clonotype was detected many times. CDR3 residues: CASRRPWTGGQETQYF. DNA for the CDR3: TGTGCCAGCAGAAGACCATGGACAGGGGGGCAAGAGACCCAGTACTTC. The V call is TRBV6-2 or TRBV6-3, the J call TRBJ2-5; 10 positions agree with TRBD1. Germline CDR1 and CDR2: MNHEY and SVGEGT. The CDR3 is 16 amino acids. The ends lost 6 bases at V and 2 bases at J; junction bases unmatched: 9.

The gene calls are TRBV6-6 and TRBJ1-1; tentative D call: TRBD1 (6 bases). Trimming shortened V by 6 bases and J by 5 bases, and 16 bases separated the two germline ends. Germline assignment: CDR1 MNHNY and CDR2 SVGAGI (reference sequence). The length of the CDR3 is 14 residues. The DNA of the CDR3 is TGTGCCAGCAGGCCAGGAGGGGGATGGACTGAAGCTTTCTTT. It specifies CASRPGGGWTEAFF.

The chain combines TRBV5-1 with TRBJ2-5; the match to TRBD1 covers 7 bases. The J call may be incorrect, as the DNA end agrees better with TRBJ2-7. Per germline, CDR1 SGHRS and CDR2 YFSETQ. This CDR3 has 14 residues. The CDR3 region is CASSFRDSNHEQYF. The CDR3, as DNA: TGCGCCAGCAGCTTCCGGGACAGTAACCACGAGCAGTACTTC.

About this clonotype itself: A much larger clone differs from this one at a single base, so this may be a read error. The chain combines TRBV5-1 with TRBJ2-3; 10 nucleotides match TRBD1. Germline CDR1 and CDR2: SGHRS and YFSETQ. The CDR3 length is 17 residues. The CDR3 DNA reads TGCGCCAGCAGTTCACCAAAGACAGGGGGCGGCTCAGATGCGCAGTATTTT. This codes for CASSSPKTGGGSDAQYF.